This TCR beta chain comes out of a study of blood T cell repertoires in COVID-19. For the study at large: PBMCs, B-cell-depleted T cells, or T cells were the source of the cDNA or gDNA that made up the material.

TCRdb's table, derived via immunoSEQ multiplex PCR, lists solely in-frame clones and lacks some. Of over 80,000 clones in the sample, 70% to 80% are singletons; the top ten hold 15% to 20%. This CDR3 contains 14 residues. Trimming shortened V by 0 bases and J by 7 bases, and 10 bases separated the two germline ends. Germline V CDR1 and CDR2: SGHRS, YFSETQ. Material: peripheral blood. The receptor comes from a woman of 80 years or more with active or convalescent COVID-19. This rearrangement joins TRBV5-1 to TRBJ2-2; D ambiguous. The DNA for the CDR3 is TGCGCCAGCAGCTTGGCCTTGGGCGTCGGGGAGCTGTTTTTT. It is translated as CASSLALGVGELFF.